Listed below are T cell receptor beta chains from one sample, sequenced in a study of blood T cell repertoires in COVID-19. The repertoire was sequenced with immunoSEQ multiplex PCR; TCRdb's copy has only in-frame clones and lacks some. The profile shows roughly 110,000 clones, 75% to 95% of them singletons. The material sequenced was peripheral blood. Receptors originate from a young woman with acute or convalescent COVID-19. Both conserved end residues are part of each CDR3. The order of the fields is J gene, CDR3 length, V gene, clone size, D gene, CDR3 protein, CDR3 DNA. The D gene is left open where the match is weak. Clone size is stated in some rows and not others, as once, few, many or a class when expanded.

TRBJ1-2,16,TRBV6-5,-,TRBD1,CASSYGQGPTNYGYTF,TGTGCCAGCAGTTACGGACAGGGCCCCACTAACTATGGCTACACCTTC
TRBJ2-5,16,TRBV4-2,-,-,CASSQERSDNQETQYF,TGTGCCAGCAGCCAAGAGAGGTCAGATAATCAAGAGACCCAGTACTTC
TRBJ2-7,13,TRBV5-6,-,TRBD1,CASRTMTGDEQYF,TGTGCCAGCAGAACGATGACAGGGGACGAGCAGTACTTC
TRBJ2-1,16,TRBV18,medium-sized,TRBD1,CASSPKTGNQHNEQFF,TGTGCCAGCTCCCCGAAGACAGGGAATCAACACAATGAGCAGTTCTTC
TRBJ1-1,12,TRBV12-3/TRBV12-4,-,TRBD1,CASRRGQIEAFF,TGTGCCAGCAGGCGGGGACAGATTGAAGCTTTCTTT
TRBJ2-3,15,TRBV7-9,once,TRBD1,CASSFPGQGTDTQYF,TGTGCCAGCAGCTTCCCCGGACAGGGAACAGATACGCAGTATTTT
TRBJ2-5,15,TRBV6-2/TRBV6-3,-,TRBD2,CASSRRTSGKETQYF,TGTGCCAGCAGTCGCAGGACTAGCGGGAAAGAGACCCAGTACTTC
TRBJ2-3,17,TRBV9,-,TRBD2,CASSPPVGGSSTDTQYF,TGTGCCAGCAGTCCCCCGGTGGGGGGGAGTAGCACAGATACGCAGTATTTT
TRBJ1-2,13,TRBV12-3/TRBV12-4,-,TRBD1,CASLDRGDYGYTF,TGTGCCAGCCTGGACAGGGGAGACTATGGCTACACCTTC
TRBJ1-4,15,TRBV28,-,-,CASSFFPGQDEKLFF,TGTGCCAGCAGTTTTTTCCCAGGGCAGGATGAAAAACTGTTTTTT
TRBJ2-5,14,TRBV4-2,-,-,CASSQTGSQETQYF,TGTGCCAGCAGCCAAACAGGGAGCCAAGAGACCCAGTACTTC
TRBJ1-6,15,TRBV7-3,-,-,CASSLNAQGGSPLHF,TGTGCCAGCAGCTTAAACGCACAGGGTGGATCACCCCTCCACTTT
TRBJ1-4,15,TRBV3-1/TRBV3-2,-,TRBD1,CASSPPDRDGEKLFF,TGTGCCAGCAGCCCCCCGGACAGGGATGGTGAAAAACTGTTTTTT
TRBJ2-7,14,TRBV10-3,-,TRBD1,CAISDRQGSGEQYF,TGTGCCATCAGTGATAGACAGGGGTCGGGCGAGCAGTACTTC
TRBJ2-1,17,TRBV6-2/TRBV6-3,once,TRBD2,CASSYEKRLAGENEQFF,TGTGCCAGCAGTTACGAGAAGAGACTAGCGGGAGAGAATGAGCAGTTCTTC